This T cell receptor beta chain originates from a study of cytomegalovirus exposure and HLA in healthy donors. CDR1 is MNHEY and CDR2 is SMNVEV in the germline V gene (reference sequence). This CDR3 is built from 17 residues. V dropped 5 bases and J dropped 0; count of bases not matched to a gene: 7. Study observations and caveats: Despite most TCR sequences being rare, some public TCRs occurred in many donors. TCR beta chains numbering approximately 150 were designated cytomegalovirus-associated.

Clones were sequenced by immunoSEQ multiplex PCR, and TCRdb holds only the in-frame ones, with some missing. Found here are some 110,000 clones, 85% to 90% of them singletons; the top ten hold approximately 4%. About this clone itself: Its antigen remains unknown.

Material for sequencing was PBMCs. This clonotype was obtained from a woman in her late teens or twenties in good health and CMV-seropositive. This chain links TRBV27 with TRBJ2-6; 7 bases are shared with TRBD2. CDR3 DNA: TGTGCCAGCAGTCCACGGGGGGTGGGCTCTGGGGCCAACGTCCTGACTTTC. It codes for CASSPRGVGSGANVLTF. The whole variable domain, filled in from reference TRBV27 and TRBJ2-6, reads EAQVTQNPRYLITVTGKKLTVTCSQNMNHEYMSWYRQDPGLGLRQIYYSMNVEVTDKGDVPEGYKVSRKEKRNFPLILESPSPNQTSLYFCASSPRGVGSGANVLTFGAGSRLTVL.